Described below is a single T cell receptor (beta chain) sequence and its context. This specimen belongs to a study of patients and donors after allogeneic stem cell transplantation. The CDR3 has 15 residues. The trim removed 6 bases at V and 3 bases at J, leaving 9 bases unmatched. From germline, CDR1 is MNHEY and CDR2 SVGEGT. Using its own MiXCR run on the RT-PCR reads, TCRdb lists one record per CDR3 protein. The sample has some 960,000 distinct CDR3 sequences; about a sixth are singletons. The chain has TRBV6-2 or TRBV6-3 and TRBJ2-7; 9 bases match TRBD1. This clonotype was obtained from a human donor who was either an allogeneic HSCT recipient or a stem cell or donor lymphocyte infusion donor (not recorded which). It is not recorded whose cells these are; they may come from a transplant donor. Material for sequencing was blood, either unsorted or a sorted T cell fraction (not recorded which). CDR3: CASRQPGQGHYEQYF. The CDR3 DNA is TGTGCCAGCAGGCAACCGGGACAGGGACACTACGAGCAGTACTTC.